One sample yielded the 6 T cell receptor beta chains listed below, sequenced in a study of blood T cell repertoires in COVID-19. TCRdb's copy holds only in-frame clones and misses some; the assay was immunoSEQ multiplex PCR. The sample holds some 150,000 clones, approximately 86% seen once. Sample: peripheral blood. The origin of the receptors is a man aged 70-80 years with acute or convalescent COVID-19.

This chain connects TRBV5-1 to TRBJ2-5, with 11 bases identical to TRBD2. Germline lookup yields CDR1 SGHRS and CDR2 YFSETQ. V gave up 0 bases and J gave up 5 bases; unmatched junction bases: 12. The CDR3 totals 18 residues. CDR3 DNA sequence: TGCGCCAGCAGCTTGGCCAATTTAGCGGGAGGGCCGGGGGAGACCCAGTACTTC. As protein: CASSLANLAGGPGETQYF.

V usage is TRBV30 and J usage is TRBJ2-3, with a weak D call TRBD2 (5 bases). The germline CDR1 and CDR2 sequences are GTSNPN and SVGIG (reference sequence). Trimming left V 8 bases short and J 2 bases short, with 14 bases between. The CDR3 is made up of 13 amino acids. The CDR3 is CARSGPVTDTQYF. The CDR3 DNA is TGTGCCCGAAGCGGACCGGTCACAGATACGCAGTATTTT.

The chain combines TRBV5-1 with TRBJ2-7; D is undetermined. Looked up from germline, CDR1 is SGHRS and CDR2 is YFSETQ. V lost 8 bases, J lost 5 bases, and 17 bases lay in between. CDR3 length equals 13 residues. CDR3 DNA sequence: TGCGCCAGTACCGTCGGGTCCAACAACGAGCAGTACTTC. As protein: CASTVGSNNEQYF.

This clone was seen just once. This rearrangement joins TRBV24-1 to TRBJ1-4; tentatively, D is TRBD1 (5 bases). Germline CDR1 and CDR2: KGHDR and SFDVKD. Trimming cost V 4 bases and J 3 bases, with 11 bases left between them. The CDR3 runs to 15 residues. CDR3 loop: CATSDTGAPNEKLFF. The CDR3 nucleotides are TGTGCCACCAGTGACACAGGCGCCCCTAATGAAAAACTGTTTTTT.

This chain connects TRBV24-1 to TRBJ2-1, with 8 bases that match TRBD1. V was pared by 6 bases and J by 10 bases, with 16 bases of the junction left unmatched. The CDR3 consists of 16 residues. CDR1 KGHDR and CDR2 SFDVKD come from the germline V gene. This CDR3 reads CATSRITGTGSSEQFF. As DNA, the CDR3 is TGTGCCACCAGTAGAATAACCGGGACAGGATCTTCAGAGCAGTTCTTC.

This chain joins TRBV7-3 and TRBJ2-1; TRBD2 is a possible D gene (6 bases). Per germline, CDR1 SGHTA and CDR2 FQGTGA. CDR3 size: 14 residues. The ends were cut back, 2 bases at V and 9 bases at J, with 14 bases in the middle. CDR3 loop: CASSLEVVGGEQFF. The CDR3 DNA sequence: TGTGCCAGCAGCTTAGAAGTAGTCGGGGGTGAGCAGTTCTTC.